A selection of T cell receptor beta chains follows, all from one sample in a study of T cells after yellow fever vaccination. TCRdb recomputed calls from the 5' RACE reads with MiXCR, one row per CDR3 protein. Of roughly 500,000 distinct CDR3 sequences in the sample, roughly a fifth were seen once. Sequences were derived from PBMCs, sampled 15 days after the yellow fever booster vaccination. The origin of the receptors is a man aged 30-40 years who received the YFV17D yellow fever vaccine. CDR3s include the opening cysteine and the closing phenylalanine or tryptophan. A D gene is named only where the DNA matches it firmly. The size entry is marked missing in some rows and otherwise reads once, few, many or a size class.

d_gene	abundance	v_gene	len	j_gene	CDR3aa	CDR3nt
TRBD2	-	TRBV20-1	12	TRBJ2-7	CSAPGLVGEQYF	TGCAGTGCCCCGGGACTAGTCGGCGAGCAGTACTTC
-	-	TRBV29-1	13	TRBJ2-7	CSVETGPSYEQYF	TGCAGCGTTGAGACAGGTCCTTCCTACGAGCAGTACTTC
-	few	TRBV27	12	TRBJ2-1	CASSPREDEQFF	TGTGCCAGCAGTCCCAGGGAGGATGAGCAGTTCTTC
TRBD2	-	TRBV29-1	12	TRBJ2-7	CSVSGLAYEQYF	TGCAGCGTTAGTGGACTAGCCTACGAGCAGTACTTC
TRBD1	few	TRBV5-6	16	TRBJ1-5	CASSLGGYRGNQPQHF	TGTGCCAGCAGCTTAGGTGGGTACAGGGGGAATCAGCCCCAGCATTTT
TRBD2	few	TRBV9	15	TRBJ2-7	CASSGGTSGAYEQYF	TGTGCCAGCAGCGGGGGGACTAGCGGCGCCTACGAGCAGTACTTC
-	-	TRBV20-1	13	TRBJ2-3	CSARVTATDTQYF	TGCAGTGCTAGGGTGACCGCAACAGATACGCAGTATTTT
-	-	TRBV20-1	13	TRBJ1-1	CSVRGGMNTEAFF	TGCAGTGTTAGAGGGGGTATGAACACTGAAGCTTTCTTT
TRBD1	few	TRBV20-1	16	TRBJ2-2	CSARPDRGANTGELFF	TGCAGTGCCCGCCCCGACAGGGGGGCGAACACCGGGGAGCTGTTTTTT
-	-	TRBV20-1	14	TRBJ2-7	CSASEGAGPYEQYF	TGCAGTGCTAGCGAAGGCGCGGGACCCTACGAGCAGTACTTC
TRBD2	few	TRBV20-1	14	TRBJ2-5	CSASAAGGWGAQYF	TGCAGTGCTAGTGCAGCGGGAGGGTGGGGCGCCCAGTACTTC